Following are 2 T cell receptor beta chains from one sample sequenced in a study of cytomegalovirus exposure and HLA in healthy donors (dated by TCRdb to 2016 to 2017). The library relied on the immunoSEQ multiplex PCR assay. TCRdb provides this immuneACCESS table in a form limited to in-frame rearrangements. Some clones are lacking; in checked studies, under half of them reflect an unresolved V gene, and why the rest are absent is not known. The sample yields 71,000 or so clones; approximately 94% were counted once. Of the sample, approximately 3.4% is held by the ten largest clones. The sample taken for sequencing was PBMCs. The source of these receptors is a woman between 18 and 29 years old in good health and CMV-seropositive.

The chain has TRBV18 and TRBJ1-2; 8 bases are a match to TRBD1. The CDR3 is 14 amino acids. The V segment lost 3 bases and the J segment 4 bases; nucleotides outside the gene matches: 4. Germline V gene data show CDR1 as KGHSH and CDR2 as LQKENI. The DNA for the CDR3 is TGTGCCAGCTCACCCCAGGACAGGGTCTATGGCTACACCTTC. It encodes CASSPQDRVYGYTF.

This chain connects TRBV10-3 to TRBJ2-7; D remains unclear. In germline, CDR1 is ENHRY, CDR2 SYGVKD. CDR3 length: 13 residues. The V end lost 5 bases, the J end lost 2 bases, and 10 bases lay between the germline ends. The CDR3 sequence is CAISNLTTYEQYF. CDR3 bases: TGTGCCATCAGTAACCTCACAACCTACGAGCAGTACTTC.